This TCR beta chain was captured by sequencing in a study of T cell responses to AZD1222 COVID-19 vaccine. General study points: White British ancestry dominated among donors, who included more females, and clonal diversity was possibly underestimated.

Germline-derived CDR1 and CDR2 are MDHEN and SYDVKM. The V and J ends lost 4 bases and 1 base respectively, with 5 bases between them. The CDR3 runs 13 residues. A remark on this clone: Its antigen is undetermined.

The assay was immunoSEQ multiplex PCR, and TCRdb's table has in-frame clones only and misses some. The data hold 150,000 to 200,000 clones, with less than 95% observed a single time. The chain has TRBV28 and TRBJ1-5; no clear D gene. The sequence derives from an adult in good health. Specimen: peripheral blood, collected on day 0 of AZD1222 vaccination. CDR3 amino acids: CASSSRSNQPQHF. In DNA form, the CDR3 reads TGTGCCAGCAGTTCTCGGAGCAATCAGCCCCAGCATTTT.